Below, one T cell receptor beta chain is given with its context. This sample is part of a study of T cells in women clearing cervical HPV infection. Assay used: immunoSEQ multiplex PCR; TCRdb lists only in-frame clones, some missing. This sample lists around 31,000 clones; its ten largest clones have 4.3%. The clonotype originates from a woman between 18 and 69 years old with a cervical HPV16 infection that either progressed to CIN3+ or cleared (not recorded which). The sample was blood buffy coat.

Here the CDR3 reads CAWSTGNQPQHF. Partial CDR3 DNA: TGTGCCTGGAGTACGGGCAATCAGCCC. The V call is TRBV30, the J call TRBJ1-5; no definite D call. The sequenced fragment ends 3 residues before the CDR3 boundary, so the rest is inferred from the germline J gene. The CDR3 spans 12 residues. V lost 2 bases and J lost 2, with 4 bases in between. Germline loops: CDR1 GTSNPN, CDR2 SVGIG (reference sequence).